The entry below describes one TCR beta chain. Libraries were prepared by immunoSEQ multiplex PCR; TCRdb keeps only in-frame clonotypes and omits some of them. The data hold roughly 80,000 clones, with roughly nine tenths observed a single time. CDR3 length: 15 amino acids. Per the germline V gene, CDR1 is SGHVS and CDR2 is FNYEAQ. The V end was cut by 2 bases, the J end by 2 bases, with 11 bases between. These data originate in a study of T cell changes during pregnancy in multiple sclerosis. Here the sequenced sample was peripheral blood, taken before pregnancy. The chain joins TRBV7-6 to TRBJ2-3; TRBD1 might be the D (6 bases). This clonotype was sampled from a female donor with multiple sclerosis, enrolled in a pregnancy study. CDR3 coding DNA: TGTGCCAGCAGCTTAAAGACAGGACCCACAGATACGCAGTATTTT. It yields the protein CASSLKTGPTDTQYF.